The rows below give T cell receptor beta chains drawn from one sample of a study of T cell responses to AZD1222 COVID-19 vaccine. Libraries were prepared by immunoSEQ multiplex PCR; TCRdb keeps only in-frame clonotypes and omits some of them. The sample lists 150,000 to 200,000 clones; 87% were seen once. Sequencing was performed on peripheral blood, taken on day 0 of AZD1222 vaccination. These receptors originate from an adult in good health. CDR3s include the opening cysteine and the closing phenylalanine or tryptophan. D genes are given only for firm matches. Size values are once, few and many counts, or a class for expanded clones, and some rows have none.

15,TRBJ2-7,-,TRBV5-1,TRBD1,TGCGCCAGCAGACCGGGACAGGGCTTTTACTACGAGCAGTACTTC,CASRPGQGFYYEQYF
14,TRBJ2-2,once,TRBV7-9,-,TGTGCCAGCAAGCCGGTTCCGAACACCGGGGAGCTGTTTTTT,CASKPVPNTGELFF
14,TRBJ2-7,-,TRBV27,-,TGTGCCAGCAGGATAAGGACGGGATCCTACGAGCAGTACTTC,CASRIRTGSYEQYF
13,TRBJ2-2,-,TRBV7-3,-,TGTGCCAGCAGCCCGGGCGGGTCCGGGGAGCTGTTTTTT,CASSPGGSGELFF
15,TRBJ1-2,-,TRBV9,-,TGTGCCAGCAGCGTAGGGACAGACCAGAACTATGGCTACACCTTC,CASSVGTDQNYGYTF
14,TRBJ2-7,few,TRBV10-2,-,TGCGCCAGCAGTGTTGGGGGACGTTCGGGCGAGCAGTACTTC,CASSVGGRSGEQYF
13,TRBJ2-3,-,TRBV7-8,-,TGTGCCAGCAGCTTATTAGGGCCCCAAGCACAGTATTTT,CASSLLGPQAQYF
16,TRBJ2-5,-,TRBV4-1,-,TGCGCCAGCAGCCAAGTGGGGACCGGGGCGCGAGAGACCCAGTACTTC,CASSQVGTGARETQYF
16,TRBJ2-7,-,TRBV5-1,TRBD1,TGCGCCAGCAGCTTGTTATCCGGGACAGGGGGCGGGGAGCAGTACTTC,CASSLLSGTGGGEQYF
15,TRBJ1-5,-,TRBV19,-,TGTGCCAGTAGTATAGGGCAGGCCCGCTATCAGCCCCAGCATTTT,CASSIGQARYQPQHF
14,TRBJ2-7,-,TRBV5-6,TRBD2,TGTGCCAGCAGCTCCCCCTTTAGCGGGAGCGAGCAGTACTTC,CASSSPFSGSEQYF
14,TRBJ2-5,-,TRBV7-9,TRBD2,TGTGCCAGCAATTTGGCGGGAGGCCAAGAGACCCAGTACTTC,CASNLAGGQETQYF
15,TRBJ2-3,-,TRBV19,TRBD2,TGTGCCAGTAGTCCCCCCGGTAGCGGGGGAGATACGCAGTATTTT,CASSPPGSGGDTQYF
16,TRBJ2-4,-,TRBV6-5,TRBD2,TGTGCCAGCAGTTACGGTGCTAGCGGGACCAAAAACATTCAGTACTTC,CASSYGASGTKNIQYF
15,TRBJ2-7,-,TRBV4-2,-,TGTGCCAGCAGCCAAGATTCGTCCCCTTACTACGAGCAGTACTTC,CASSQDSSPYYEQYF
13,TRBJ2-2,-,TRBV19,-,TGTGCCAGTACTACGGGAAACACCGGGGAGCTGTTTTTT,CASTTGNTGELFF
17,TRBJ2-1,-,TRBV18,TRBD2,TGTGCCAGCTCACGCAAACTAGCGGGAGCAGGGGTGGATGAGCAGTTCTTC,CASSRKLAGAGVDEQFF
15,TRBJ1-4,-,TRBV11-2,-,TGTGCCAGCAGTCCTGATACAGGGCGAGGTGAAAAACTGTTTTTT,CASSPDTGRGEKLFF
13,TRBJ1-5,-,TRBV6-4,-,TGTGCCAGCAGCCAGGGAGCCGGTCAGCCCCAGCATTTT,CASSQGAGQPQHF
17,TRBJ2-3,-,TRBV5-4,TRBD2,TGTGCCAGCAGCTTGGGGGGACTAGCGGGAGGGACAGATACGCAGTATTTT,CASSLGGLAGGTDTQYF
15,TRBJ2-7,-,TRBV5-4,TRBD2,TGTGCCAGCAGCTTGTCGTCTAGCGGGGCCTACGAGCAGTACTTC,CASSLSSSGAYEQYF
15,TRBJ1-2,few,TRBV6-1,-,TGTGCCAGCAGTGAAGGGTCCAGGCCGAACTATGGCTACACCTTC,CASSEGSRPNYGYTF
14,TRBJ1-2,-,TRBV20-1,-,TGCAGTGCTAGTGGTGCGACAGCCCTTTCTGGCTACACCTTC,CSASGATALSGYTF
13,TRBJ1-1,-,TRBV11-3,-,TGTGCCAGCAGCTGGGGCAGGGGCACTGAAGCTTTCTTT,CASSWGRGTEAFF
14,TRBJ1-1,-,TRBV29-1,-,TGCAGCGTTTCCCCACCGCCAATGAACACTGAAGCTTTCTTT,CSVSPPPMNTEAFF
14,TRBJ1-1,-,TRBV19,-,TGTGCCAGTACCTCCCCGGGGCGAGAACACAAAGCTTTCTTT,CASTSPGREHKAFF
15,TRBJ2-1,-,TRBV24-1,-,TGTGCCACCAGTGATTTGGGGGGGTCTACTAATGAGCAGTTCTTC,CATSDLGGSTNEQFF
17,TRBJ2-2,-,TRBV7-2,TRBD2,TGTGCCAGCAGCAATACCGCTAGCGGGAGGGCCTCCGGGGAGCTGTTTTTT,CASSNTASGRASGELFF
13,TRBJ1-1,-,TRBV12-5,-,TGTGCTAGTGGTTTGAGGGGGAACACTGAAGCTTTCTTT,CASGLRGNTEAFF
9,TRBJ2-5,few,TRBV12-5,-,TGTGCTTATGGGGAGACCCAGTACTTC,CAYGETQYF
14,TRBJ2-1,-,TRBV19,TRBD2,TGTGCCAGTAGGTTTGCGGGAGAATTTAATGAGCAGTTCTTC,CASRFAGEFNEQFF
17,TRBJ2-7,-,TRBV28,TRBD1,TGTGCCAGCAGTTCGGACTATAGGGACAGGGGAACCTACGAGCAGTACTTC,CASSSDYRDRGTYEQYF
13,TRBJ1-2,-,TRBV5-1,TRBD1,TGCGCCAGCAGCTTTACAGGGGGCGGTGGCTACACCTTC,CASSFTGGGGYTF
12,TRBJ2-4,-,TRBV30,TRBD1,TGTGCCTGGAGAGGACAGGAAAACATTCAGTACTTC,CAWRGQENIQYF
12,TRBJ1-6,-,TRBV7-9,-,TGTGCCAGCAGCCGAGAGAGGGGACCCCTCCACTTT,CASSRERGPLHF
14,TRBJ2-5,-,TRBV4-1,TRBD1,TGCGCCAGCAGCCAAGATCCAGGGGGCGAGACCCAGTACTTC,CASSQDPGGETQYF
14,TRBJ1-2,-,TRBV19,-,TGTGCCAGTAGTAACGGGGGTGCTAACTATGGCTACACCTTC,CASSNGGANYGYTF